This T cell receptor (beta chain) was sequenced in a study of blood T cell repertoires in COVID-19. The overall study: T cells, B-cell-depleted T cells, or PBMCs supplied cDNA or gDNA.

Authors' data handling: Researchers report that nucleated cell counts were estimated from reference gene primer amplification. Method: immunoSEQ multiplex PCR; TCRdb's copy keeps in-frame clones and lacks some. V and J calls and clone size are given by that table; D and trimming were obtained from the DNA. The sample records around 130,000 clones, 70% to 90% being singletons. The germline V gene has CDR1 SGHAT and CDR2 FQDESV (reference sequence). V dropped 8 bases and J dropped 1 base, with 13 bases sitting between them. The CDR3 has 14 residues. Material for sequencing was peripheral blood. The clonotype was recovered from a human donor in a cohort sampled during active COVID-19. The rearrangement uses TRBV11-1 and TRBJ2-3; the D gene is possibly TRBD1 (5 bases). Written as DNA, the CDR3 is TGTGCCAGCCAGGAAGACAGAGGCACAGATACGCAGTATTTT. Protein: CASQEDRGTDTQYF.